The 30 T cell receptor beta chains below all came from one sample that was sequenced in a study of blood T cell repertoires in COVID-19. Libraries were prepared by immunoSEQ multiplex PCR; TCRdb keeps only in-frame clonotypes and omits some of them. Among about 68,000 clones listed, roughly 80% were seen once. Specimen: peripheral blood. These receptors all stem from a man aged 45-65 years with active COVID-19.

There are a few counts of this clone. V and J are TRBV28 and TRBJ2-7; tentatively, D is TRBD1 (5 bases). The CDR3 totals 13 residues. V gave up 8 bases and J gave up 3 bases, with 14 bases separating them. The V gene's germline CDR1 is MDHEN and CDR2 SYDVKM. Here the CDR3 reads CASDTQDNYEQYF. DNA for the CDR3: TGTGCCAGCGATACCCAGGACAACTACGAGCAGTACTTC.

The V call is TRBV18, the J call TRBJ2-1; 12 bases are a match to TRBD2. The CDR3 spans 16 residues. V dropped 3 bases and J dropped 6; count of bases not matched to a gene: 6. Germline CDR1 is KGHSH and CDR2 is LQKENI. This chain's CDR3 is CASSPKTSGGLNEQFF. CDR3 DNA: TGTGCCAGCTCACCTAAGACTAGCGGGGGCCTCAATGAGCAGTTCTTC.

The chain carries TRBV10-3 and TRBJ1-1; D is undetermined. The CDR3 runs 17 residues. Germline assignment: CDR1 ENHRY and CDR2 SYGVKD. Trimming pared 5 bases from V and 1 base from J, leaving 20 bases between. The CDR3 loop reads CAISREVLRTGNTEAFF. As DNA, the CDR3 is TGTGCCATCAGTCGCGAGGTCTTACGAACTGGGAACACTGAAGCTTTCTTT.

This chain joins TRBV27 and TRBJ2-7, with 11 bases aligning to TRBD2. This CDR3 has 13 amino acids. The germline V gene has CDR1 MNHEY and CDR2 SMNVEV (reference sequence). Trimming took 10 bases from V and 2 from J; bases not matched to a gene: 4. In nucleotides, the CDR3 is TGTGCCACCGGGACTAGCGGAACCTACGAGCAGTACTTC. The encoded protein is CATGTSGTYEQYF.

The chain has TRBV7-2 and TRBJ1-2; no clear D gene. The CDR3 length is 13 residues. V was clipped by 6 bases and J by 2 bases, with 10 bases between them. Germline V gene data show CDR1 as SGHTA and CDR2 as FQGNSA. The chain's CDR3 is CASSLEVNYGYTF. The CDR3 DNA is TGTGCCAGCAGTCTGGAGGTGAACTATGGCTACACCTTC.

This chain joins TRBV4-2 and TRBJ2-7; D may be TRBD1 (6 bases). Germline-derived CDR1 and CDR2 are LGHNA and YNFKEQ. The V end lost 4 bases, the J end lost 2 bases, and 12 bases lay between the germline ends. The CDR3 has 14 amino acids. The CDR3 DNA reads TGTGCCAGCAGCCCCGCGAGGGGGACCTACGAGCAGTACTTC. Its translation: CASSPARGTYEQYF.

The genes are TRBV5-1 and TRBJ2-7, with TRBD1 identical over 9 bases. The CDR3 runs 14 residues. With V trimmed by 4 bases and J by 7 bases, 9 bases remained unmatched. The germline V gene encodes CDR1 SGHRS and CDR2 YFSETQ. The CDR3 nucleotides are TGCGCCAGCAGCCCTGGACAGGGGCGTTGGGAGCAGTACTTC. It translates to CASSPGQGRWEQYF.

The gene calls are TRBV18 and TRBJ2-1; 7 positions match TRBD1. The CDR3 length is 15 residues. V lost 6 bases to trimming and J lost 2 bases; unmatched junction nucleotides: 7. Germline-derived CDR1 and CDR2 are KGHSH and LQKENI. CDR3 protein: CASSPTGDAYNEQFF. Written as DNA, the CDR3 is TGTGCCAGCTCCCCCACAGGGGACGCCTACAATGAGCAGTTCTTC.

The genes are TRBV7-9 and TRBJ2-3, with unresolved D. CDR1 is SEHNR, CDR2 FQNEAQ, per germline (reference sequence). Deletions cut 7 bases from V and 2 bases from J, with 10 bases between. The CDR3 contains 13 residues. In DNA, the CDR3 is TGTGCCAGCAATCCCGGGTCCACAGATACGCAGTATTTT. Protein product: CASNPGSTDTQYF.

The chain recombines TRBV14 with TRBJ1-1; D is uncertain. V was pared by 4 bases and J by 7 bases, with 16 bases between. This CDR3 has 14 residues. Germline CDR1 SGHDN, CDR2 FVKESK. This CDR3 reads CASSPYLSGIEAFF. For the CDR3, the DNA is TGTGCCAGCAGCCCCTATCTATCGGGTATTGAAGCTTTCTTT.

J is TRBJ1-4 and V is TRBV5-5, with D possibly matching TRBD1 (6 bases). With 7 bases removed from V and 3 bases from J, the gap between germline ends came to 10 bases. CDR1 and CDR2 from the germline V gene are SGHKS and YYEKEE (reference sequence). The CDR3 covers 13 residues. The CDR3 here is CASGGAANEKLFF. CDR3 nucleotide sequence: TGTGCCAGCGGGGGGGCCGCTAATGAAAAACTGTTTTTT.

The chain combines TRBV10-3 with TRBJ2-1; D is unclear. There are 11 residues in the CDR3. Germline V gives CDR1 ENHRY, CDR2 SYGVKD. Trimming stripped 5 bases from V and 7 bases from J, with 6 bases between. The CDR3 region is CAISPGNEQFF. The CDR3 bases are TGTGCCATCAGTCCCGGGAATGAGCAGTTCTTC.

V usage is TRBV11-2 and J usage is TRBJ1-2, with unresolved D. The CDR3 contains 14 residues. Germline CDR1 and CDR2: SGHAT and FQNNGV. Between the trimmed V and J ends, which lost 1 base and 4 bases, there was a span of 10 bases. The CDR3 DNA sequence: TGTGCCAGCAGCTTAGGGTACAGCCTCTATGGCTACACCTTC. This codes for CASSLGYSLYGYTF. The full variable domain, with the rest looked up from reference TRBV11-2 and TRBJ1-2, is EAGVAQSPRYKIIEKRQSVAFWCNPISGHATLYWYQQILGQGPKLLIQFQNNGVVDDSQLPKDRFSAERLKGVDSTLKIQPAKLEDSAVYLCASSLGYSLYGYTFGSGTRLTVV.

This clone was observed many times. J is TRBJ1-1 and V is TRBV5-3; D is unclear. TRBV5-3 carries the ORF label, with uncertain function. Trimming pared 10 bases from V and 1 base from J, leaving 17 bases between. The CDR3 is 14 residues long. CDR3 sequence: CAHPVKTTNTEAFF. CDR3 in DNA: TGTGCCCATCCAGTTAAGACTACGAACACTGAAGCTTTCTTT.

V is TRBV6-2 or TRBV6-3 and J is TRBJ1-2; D unresolved. The CDR3 consists of 16 residues. V lost 2 bases and J lost 1, with 14 bases in between. CDR1 and CDR2 (germline): MNHEY, SVGEGT. Written as DNA, the CDR3 is TGTGCCAGCAGTTACGGTACAGATATTCGTAACTATGGCTACACCTTC. Protein product: CASSYGTDIRNYGYTF.

This clone has more than one count but fewer than ten. The chain combines TRBV30 with TRBJ1-6; possibly TRBD1 for D (6 bases). V was clipped by 0 bases and J by 9 bases, with 15 bases between them. Germline V lookup: CDR1 GTSNPN, CDR2 SVGIG (reference sequence). There are 15 residues in the CDR3. The CDR3 loop reads CAWSVGGSGASPLHF. The CDR3 region has the DNA TGTGCCTGGAGTGTTGGCGGATCAGGGGCTTCACCCCTCCACTTT. The whole variable domain, remainder taken from reference TRBV30 and TRBJ1-6, is SQTIHQWPATLVQPVGSPLSLECTVEGTSNPNLYWYRQAAGRGLQLLFYSVGIGQISSEVPQNLSASRPQDRQFILSSKKLLLSDSGFYLCAWSVGGSGASPLHFGNGTRLTVT.

This clone is labeled medium-sized. The chain employs TRBV13 and TRBJ1-6; possibly TRBD1 for D (5 bases). The CDR3 spans 15 residues. Per germline, CDR1 PRHDT and CDR2 FYEKMQ (reference sequence). Trimming removed 0 bases from V and 6 bases from J, with 9 bases in between. CDR3: CASSLGRRANSPLHF. The CDR3 coding sequence is TGTGCCAGCAGCTTAGGTCGCAGGGCTAATTCACCCCTCCACTTT.

The chain carries TRBV6-5 and TRBJ1-2; a possible D gene is TRBD1 (6 bases). V lost 0 bases to trimming and J lost 5 bases, with 13 bases between them. Looked up from germline, CDR1 is MNHEY and CDR2 is SVGAGI. This CDR3 spans 15 amino acids. DNA for the CDR3: TGTGCCAGCAGTTACTCCCTGGGGGCAGGGTATGGCTACACCTTC. The encoded protein is CASSYSLGAGYGYTF.

The rearrangement joins TRBV5-5 to TRBJ2-5; no firm D call. Trimming left V 4 bases short and J 5 bases short, with 12 bases between. CDR1 SGHKS and CDR2 YYEKEE come from the germline V gene (reference sequence). The CDR3 is 13 residues long. The CDR3 protein is CASSLPEKETQYF. The CDR3 bases are TGTGCCAGCAGCCTCCCGGAGAAGGAGACCCAGTACTTC.

This rearrangement joins TRBV12-3 or TRBV12-4 to TRBJ1-1; D gene ambiguous. Trimming took off 4 bases at V and 5 bases at J, with 8 bases between the two ends. The CDR3 totals 12 residues. The CDR3 loop reads CASSWSGTEAFF. The CDR3 DNA follows: TGTGCCAGCAGTTGGTCGGGGACTGAAGCTTTCTTT.

The chain couples TRBV3-1 (or the pseudogene TRBV3-2) to TRBJ1-1; D remains unclear. V shed 4 bases and J shed 0 bases, with 9 bases lying between them. CDR1 is LGHDT, CDR2 YNNKEL, per germline (reference sequence). CDR3 length: 14 residues. The CDR3 DNA is TGTGCCAGCAGCCCCCGGACTTTGAACACTGAAGCTTTCTTT. It yields the protein CASSPRTLNTEAFF.

The V and J genes are TRBV9 and TRBJ2-5; D gene ambiguous. The V gene lost 0 bases and the J gene lost 2 bases, with 8 bases spanning the gap. This CDR3 is built from 14 residues. Germline lookup yields CDR1 SGDLS and CDR2 YYNGEE. In DNA, the CDR3 is TGTGCCAGCAGCGTAGGAGCGACTCAAGAGACCCAGTACTTC. This encodes CASSVGATQETQYF.

This clone showed up just a few times. The chain links TRBV6-1 to TRBJ1-2, with TRBD1 as a possible D gene (5 bases). The CDR3 spans 14 residues. Germline V gene sequence: CDR1 MNHNS, CDR2 SASEGT. Trimming shortened V by 1 base and J by 0 bases, and 6 bases separated the two germline ends. The CDR3 region is CASSEGQTNYGYTF. In DNA, the CDR3 is TGTGCCAGCAGTGAAGGACAGACTAACTATGGCTACACCTTC.

The chain has TRBV2 and TRBJ2-7; the D gene is possibly TRBD1 (6 bases). V was clipped by 2 bases and J by 3 bases, with 8 bases between them. CDR1 is SNHLY and CDR2 is FYNNEI in the germline V gene. The CDR3 totals 13 residues. The CDR3 nucleotides read TGTGCCAGCAGTGAAAAGGGGGTCTACGAGCAGTACTTC. It codes for CASSEKGVYEQYF.

The CDR3 bases are TGCGCCAGCAGCCGACTCAAATTAGAAGCGACCTTTACTTCAAATCGTTACGAGCAGTACTTC. Amino acids: CASSRLKLEATFTSNRYEQYF. The rearrangement links TRBV4-1 to TRBJ2-7, with D unresolved. Germline assignment: CDR1 MGHRA and CDR2 YSYEKL. The CDR3 has 21 amino acids. V was pared by 4 bases and J by 4 bases, with 35 bases between.

The chain recombines TRBV18 with TRBJ1-2; TRBD1 agrees at 9 bases. V lost 8 bases and J lost 7; bases outside the gene matches: 5. CDR1 is KGHSH, CDR2 LQKENI, per germline. The CDR3 has 12 residues. The CDR3 is CASRGQGGGYTF. CDR3 sequence (DNA): TGTGCCAGCCGGGGACAGGGTGGTGGCTACACCTTC.

The table lists this clone with a count of one. The V and J genes are TRBV5-6 and TRBJ2-2, with TRBD2 matching over 14 bases. Germline-derived CDR1 and CDR2 are SGHDT and YYEEEE. V trimming: 4 bases; J trimming: 1 base; junction bases outside the gene matches: 0. This CDR3 is built from 16 residues. The CDR3 DNA sequence: TGTGCCAGCAGCGGGACTAGCGGGGGGAACACCGGGGAGCTGTTTTTT. Amino acid sequence: CASSGTSGGNTGELFF.

The chain has TRBV2 and TRBJ2-1; D unresolved. V gave up 8 bases and J gave up 12 bases, with 14 bases separating them. The CDR3 contains 11 residues. The germline gives CDR1 SNHLY, CDR2 FYNNEI. The CDR3 bases are TGTGCCAGCCATACAACCCCGGGGCAGTTCTTC. The encoded protein is CASHTTPGQFF.

This clone has just a few counts. The CDR3 nucleotides are TGTGCCAGCAGCTTGATGGCGGAGAACACTGAAGCTTTCTTT. It translates to CASSLMAENTEAFF. This chain links TRBV5-5 with TRBJ1-1; the D is unclear. Germline V gives CDR1 SGHKS, CDR2 YYEKEE (reference sequence). The CDR3 totals 14 residues. V gave up 1 base and J gave up 1 base, with 8 bases separating them. The whole variable domain, filled in from reference TRBV5-5 and TRBJ1-1, reads DAGVTQSPTHLIKTRGQQVTLRCSPISGHKSVSWYQQVLGQGPQFIFQYYEKEERGRGNFPDRFSARQFPNYSSELNVNALLLGDSALYLCASSLMAENTEAFFGQGTRLTVV.

This clone has only one observation. This sequence joins TRBV24-1 and TRBJ1-2; TRBD1 aligns across 7 bases. CDR3 length: 15 residues. The junction had 11 bases not matched to a gene; V was cut back by 4 bases and J by 7 bases. Per germline, CDR1 KGHDR and CDR2 SFDVKD. CDR3 bases: TGTGCCACCAGTGACCCGGGACAGCCAGGGAGTGGCTACACCTTC. Residues: CATSDPGQPGSGYTF.